This TCR beta chain was captured by sequencing in a study of control samples from healthy donors and cancer patients. The method was immunoSEQ multiplex PCR; TCRdb's version includes in-frame clones alone and lacks a portion of them. The sample comprises some 82,000 clones, roughly 86% of which are singletons, and over 15% rests with the top ten. CDR3 length: 15 amino acids. Trimming took 2 bases from V and 2 from J, leaving 10 bases between them. Germline loops: CDR1 MNHEY, CDR2 SVGEGT. Sequenced: blood. The clonotype originates from a man aged 50 to 59 in good health. The chain is built from TRBV6-2 or TRBV6-3 and TRBJ1-3; D ambiguous. The CDR3 bases are TGTGCCAGCAGTTACCCGGGCTCGGCTGGAAACACCATATATTTT. This gives the protein CASSYPGSAGNTIYF.